This entry lists 20 T cell receptor beta chains sequenced from one sample in a study of T cell changes during pregnancy in multiple sclerosis (dated by TCRdb to 2018 to 2020). Receptor amplification or capture employed the immunoSEQ multiplex PCR assay. Drawn from immuneACCESS, this table holds only the in-frame rearrangements with V and J called that TCRdb kept. Clones are partly lost; checked studies trace under half to an unresolved V gene and leave the rest unexplained. The sample contains tens of thousands of clones, 90% to 95% of them found a single time. The ten largest make up about 0.4% of the sample. The starting material was CD4+ T cells from peripheral blood mononuclear cells, obtained in the third trimester of pregnancy. The receptors here all came from a female donor in good health, enrolled as a control in a pregnancy study.

The chain is built from TRBV29-1 and TRBJ1-2; D is unresolved. The CDR3 totals 12 residues. Trimming removed 0 bases at V and 4 bases at J, with 6 bases between. Germline CDR1 reads SQVTM; CDR2 reads ANQGSEA. CDR3 in DNA: TGCAGCGTTGAAGACAGGATCTATGGCTACACCTTC. It translates to CSVEDRIYGYTF.

The chain is built from TRBV7-8 and TRBJ1-5, with D perhaps TRBD1 (6 bases). Germline V gene data show CDR1 as SGHVS and CDR2 as FQNEAQ. The CDR3 is made up of 17 amino acids. Trimming took 1 base from V and 2 from J, leaving 15 bases between them. CDR3 residues: CASSLVRGGYGNQPQHF. The CDR3, as DNA: TGTGCCAGCAGCTTAGTCAGGGGTGGATATGGCAATCAGCCCCAGCATTTT. The full variable domain, in which reference TRBV7-8 and TRBJ1-5 provide the parts outside the CDR3, is GAGVSQSPRYKVAKRGQDVALRCDPISGHVSLFWYQQALGQGPEFLTYFQNEAQLDKSGLPSDRFFAERPEGSVSTLKIQRTQQEDSAVYLCASSLVRGGYGNQPQHFGDGTRLSIL.

V gene TRBV9 combines with J gene TRBJ2-3; the D gene is possibly TRBD2 (6 bases). Germline V lookup: CDR1 SGDLS, CDR2 YYNGEE. There are 12 residues in the CDR3. V lost 3 bases and J 4 bases, leaving 6 bases between the germline ends. The CDR3 region is CASSGLADTQYF. CDR3 in DNA: TGTGCCAGCAGCGGACTAGCAGATACGCAGTATTTT.

The V call is TRBV5-1, the J call TRBJ1-1; D gene ambiguous. Germline CDR1 SGHRS, CDR2 YFSETQ. V was shortened by 5 bases and J by 4 bases, with 9 bases between the two germline ends. The CDR3 runs 12 residues. CDR3 region: CASRTGFTEAFF. CDR3 in DNA: TGCGCCAGCAGGACGGGGTTCACTGAAGCTTTCTTT.

This chain joins TRBV6-1 and TRBJ1-1, with 10 bases fitting TRBD1. V lost 7 bases and J lost 5; bases outside the gene matches: 10. Germline V gene data show CDR1 as MNHNS and CDR2 as SASEGT. The CDR3 has 15 amino acids. CDR3 loop: CASKDRGLSQTEAFF. The DNA for the CDR3 is TGTGCCAGCAAAGACAGGGGGCTGAGTCAAACTGAAGCTTTCTTT.

V usage is TRBV7-2 and J usage is TRBJ2-3; 8 bases map to TRBD2. J was trimmed by 0 bases and V by 5 bases; bases with no gene match: 1. Germline CDR1 reads SGHTA; CDR2 reads FQGNSA. This CDR3 is 14 amino acids long. The chain's CDR3 is CASSPSGSTDTQYF. The CDR3 DNA sequence: TGTGCCAGCAGCCCTAGCGGGAGCACAGATACGCAGTATTTT.

The CDR3 DNA is TGCGCCAGCAGCCCGGGACTAGCGGGAGCTAGGACCGGGGAGCTGTTTTTT. This sequence encodes CASSPGLAGARTGELFF. The chain combines TRBV5-1 with TRBJ2-2; 14 nucleotides align to TRBD2. V lost 4 bases and J lost 5; bases outside the gene matches: 7. Germline CDR1 is SGHRS and CDR2 is YFSETQ. CDR3 length: 17 residues.

The V and J genes are TRBV30 and TRBJ2-3; D is unresolved. The CDR3 runs 13 residues. Germline CDR1 is GTSNPN and CDR2 is SVGIG (reference sequence). V was trimmed by 0 bases and J by 1 base, leaving 5 bases between them. DNA of the CDR3: TGTGCCTGGAGTGTAGCCGGCACAGATACGCAGTATTTT. It codes for CAWSVAGTDTQYF.

V and J are TRBV7-8 and TRBJ2-7; D is possibly TRBD1 (6 bases). Trimming cost V 2 bases and J 4 bases, with 12 bases left between them. The germline CDR1 and CDR2 sequences are SGHVS and FQNEAQ. This CDR3 comprises 14 residues. CDR3 loop: CASSLHRQAYEQYF. The CDR3 coding sequence is TGTGCCAGCAGCTTACACAGACAGGCTTACGAGCAGTACTTC.

The chain couples TRBV4-1 to TRBJ1-1, with unresolved D. Trimming stripped 1 base from V and 1 base from J, with 16 bases between. CDR1 is MGHRA and CDR2 is YSYEKL in the germline V gene. CDR3 length: 17 residues. The CDR3 loop reads CASSQGGATRRNTEAFF. In DNA form, the CDR3 reads TGCGCCAGCAGCCAAGGGGGAGCTACTAGGCGGAACACTGAAGCTTTCTTT.

The genes are TRBV2 and TRBJ2-3; 8 bases are a match to TRBD2. The germline V gene encodes CDR1 SNHLY and CDR2 FYNNEI. V was clipped by 4 bases and J by 0 bases; unmatched bases: 6. CDR3 length: 16 amino acids. The CDR3 sequence: CASSGGSGASTDTQYF. The CDR3 nucleotides read TGTGCCAGCAGTGGTGGTAGCGGGGCAAGCACAGATACGCAGTATTTT.

The CDR3 bases are TGTGCCAGCATTCCTTGGCAGGGGCTCATGAACACTGAAGCTTTCTTT. Encoded protein: CASIPWQGLMNTEAFF. The chain is built from TRBV2 and TRBJ1-1; tentatively, D is TRBD1 (6 bases). The CDR3 spans 16 residues. V was cut by 7 bases and J by 0 bases, with 18 bases left in between. Germline values: CDR1 SNHLY, CDR2 FYNNEI.

V is TRBV27 and J is TRBJ2-1; maybe TRBD2 (5 bases). This CDR3 spans 12 amino acids. Deletions cut 8 bases from V and 15 bases from J, with 20 bases between. CDR1 and CDR2 from the germline V gene are MNHEY and SMNVEV (reference sequence). The CDR3 DNA reads TGTGCCAGCGGTCGGAGAGGTGGAGGTTGGTTCTTC. Its translation: CASGRRGGGWFF.

This clone was counted a few times. CDR3 sequence: CASSPRTGQGYTF. CDR3 DNA: TGTGCCAGCTCACCCCGGACAGGGCAAGGCTACACCTTC. The chain carries TRBV18 and TRBJ1-2; 8 bases are a match to TRBD1. Per the germline V gene, CDR1 is KGHSH and CDR2 is LQKENI. V was clipped by 3 bases and J by 8 bases; unmatched bases: 5. The CDR3 extends over 13 amino acids.

The chain is built from TRBV27 and TRBJ2-2; 7 bases line up with TRBD2. V shed 7 bases, J shed 3 bases, and the junction held 8 bases outside the gene matches. CDR3 size: 15 residues. Germline CDR1 and CDR2: MNHEY and SMNVEV (reference sequence). CDR3 loop: CASTAGLTDTGELFF. In DNA, the CDR3 is TGTGCCAGCACTGCGGGACTAACCGACACCGGGGAGCTGTTTTTT.

This clone was seen once. This chain joins TRBV7-2 and TRBJ2-7; D perhaps matches TRBD2 (6 bases). From germline, CDR1 is SGHTA and CDR2 FQGNSA. V lost 6 bases, J lost 0 bases, and 12 bases lay in between. CDR3 size: 14 residues. CDR3: CASRPGSFSYEQYF. CDR3 DNA: TGTGCCAGCAGGCCCGGGAGCTTCTCCTACGAGCAGTACTTC.

The rearrangement links TRBV5-5 to TRBJ2-7; 8 nucleotides match TRBD2. This CDR3 region has 12 residues. The germline V gene encodes CDR1 SGHKS and CDR2 YYEKEE (reference sequence). V was pared by 4 bases and J by 4 bases, with 1 base of the junction left unmatched. The CDR3, as DNA: TGTGCCAGCAGCCCGGGAGGGTACGAGCAGTACTTC. Residues: CASSPGGYEQYF.

The rearrangement links TRBV5-8 to TRBJ1-2, with D possibly TRBD1 on 5 matching bases. Germline V gene sequence: CDR1 SGHTS, CDR2 YDEGEE. Trimming cost V 5 bases and J 8 bases, with 25 bases left between them. This CDR3 spans 16 amino acids. The CDR3: CASSRLRGGVYGGYTF. The CDR3, as DNA: TGTGCCAGCAGTCGACTACGAGGAGGGGTCTATGGCGGCTACACCTTC.

The gene calls are TRBV4-2 and TRBJ1-2; D possibly corresponds to TRBD1 (5 bases). Looked up from germline, CDR1 is LGHNA and CDR2 is YNFKEQ. The V end was cut by 0 bases, the J end by 11 bases, with 16 bases between. The CDR3 has 14 residues. The CDR3 coding sequence is TGTGCCAGCAGCCAAGAGCTGGAGGGGACCGGGTACACCTTC. Its translation: CASSQELEGTGYTF.

The chain couples TRBV6-1 to TRBJ1-3; D gene uncertain. V dropped 1 base and J dropped 4 bases, with 17 bases sitting between them. The CDR3 consists of 17 residues. Germline CDR1 MNHNS, CDR2 SASEGT. As DNA, the CDR3 is TGTGCCAGCAGTGAAGATCTGGGCGTTGGAATAGGAAACACCATATATTTT. Its translation is CASSEDLGVGIGNTIYF.